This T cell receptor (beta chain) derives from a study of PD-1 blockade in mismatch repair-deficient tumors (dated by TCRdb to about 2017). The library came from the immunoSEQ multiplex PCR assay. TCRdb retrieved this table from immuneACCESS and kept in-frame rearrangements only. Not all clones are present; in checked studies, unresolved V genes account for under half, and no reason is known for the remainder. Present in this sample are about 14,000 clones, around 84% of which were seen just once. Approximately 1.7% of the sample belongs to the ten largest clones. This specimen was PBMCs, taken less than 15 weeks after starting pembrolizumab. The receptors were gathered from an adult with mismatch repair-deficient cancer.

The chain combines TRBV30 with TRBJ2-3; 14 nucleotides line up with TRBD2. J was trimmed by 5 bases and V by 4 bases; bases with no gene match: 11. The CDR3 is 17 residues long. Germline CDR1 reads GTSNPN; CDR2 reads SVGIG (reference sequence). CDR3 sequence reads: CAWKQTGTSGSRDTQYF. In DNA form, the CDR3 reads TGTGCCTGGAAACAAACCGGGACTAGCGGGAGTAGAGATACGCAGTATTTT. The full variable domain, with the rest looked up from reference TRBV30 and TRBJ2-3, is SQTIHQWPATLVQPVGSPLSLECTVEGTSNPNLYWYRQAAGRGLQLLFYSVGIGQISSEVPQNLSASRPQDRQFILSSKKLLLSDSGFYLCAWKQTGTSGSRDTQYFGPGTRLTVL.